This record concerns one T cell receptor beta chain sequence. The data belong to a study of radiotherapy plus CTLA-4 blockade in lung cancer. Measured with immunoSEQ multiplex PCR; TCRdb has only the in-frame clones, and not every one. The repertoire holds over 60,000 clones, with roughly 84% as singletons. The V gene lost 4 bases and the J gene lost 2 bases, with 6 bases spanning the gap. The CDR3 runs to 12 residues. From germline, CDR1 is MDHEN and CDR2 SYDVKM. The material sequenced was peripheral blood, taken from a patient treated with radiotherapy plus ipilimumab. The rearrangement uses TRBV28 and TRBJ2-7; D is ambiguous. The receptor was isolated from a human donor with non-small cell lung cancer that progressed on radiotherapy plus ipilimumab. The chain's CDR3 is CASSYQTYEQYF. CDR3 bases: TGTGCCAGCAGTTACCAAACCTACGAGCAGTACTTC.